This TCR beta chain was recovered during a study of T cells after posttransplantation cyclophosphamide. Study findings and constraints: TRB clonality was highly associated with recipient CMV seropositivity and reactivation. Donor CD8+ memory clones often dominated recipient blood repertoires at later times. Tissue-infiltrating T cells from skin or gut overlapped little with blood T cells.

This clone was found many times. What it binds is unknown. Sequenced by immunoSEQ multiplex PCR; TCRdb stores in-frame clones only, minus some. This set yields 20,000 to 30,000 clones and no singletons; the top ten hold about 4.5%. V was clipped by 4 bases and J by 3 bases, with 16 bases between them. Germline loops: CDR1 MDHEN, CDR2 SYDVKM. This CDR3 region has 16 residues. The sequencing input was PBMCs. The receptor comes from a woman aged 45-65 years in good health, CMV-negative, and a related stem cell transplant donor. The rearrangement links TRBV28 to TRBJ2-1; the D gene is possibly TRBD2 (5 bases). In DNA, the CDR3 is TGTGCCAGCAGTTCAGGACTTAGAAATGTCTACAATGAGCAGTTCTTC. Translation gives CASSSGLRNVYNEQFF.